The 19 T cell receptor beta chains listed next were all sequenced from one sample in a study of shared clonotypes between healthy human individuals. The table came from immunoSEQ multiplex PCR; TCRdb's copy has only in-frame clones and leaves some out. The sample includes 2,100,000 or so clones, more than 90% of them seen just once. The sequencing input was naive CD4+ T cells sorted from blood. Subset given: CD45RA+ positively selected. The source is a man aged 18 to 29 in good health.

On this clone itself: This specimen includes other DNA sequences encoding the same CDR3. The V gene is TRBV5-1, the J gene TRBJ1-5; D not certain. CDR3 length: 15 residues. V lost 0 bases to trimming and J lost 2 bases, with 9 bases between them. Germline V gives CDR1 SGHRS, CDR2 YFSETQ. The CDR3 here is CASSLAGSGNQPQHF. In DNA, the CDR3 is TGCGCCAGCAGCTTGGCGGGGTCGGGCAATCAGCCCCAGCATTTT.

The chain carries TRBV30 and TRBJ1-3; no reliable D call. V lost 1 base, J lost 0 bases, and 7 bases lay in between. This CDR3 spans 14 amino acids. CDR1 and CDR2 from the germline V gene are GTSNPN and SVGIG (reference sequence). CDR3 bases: TGTGCCTGGAGTGAGGGTTACTCTGGAAACACCATATATTTT. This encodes CAWSEGYSGNTIYF.

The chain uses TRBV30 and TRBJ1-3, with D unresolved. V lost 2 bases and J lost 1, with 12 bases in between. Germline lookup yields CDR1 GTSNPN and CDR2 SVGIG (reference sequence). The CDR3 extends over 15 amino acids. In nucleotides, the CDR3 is TGTGCCTGGAGTTCTGGGGTTCGTTCTGGAAACACCATATATTTT. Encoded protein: CAWSSGVRSGNTIYF.

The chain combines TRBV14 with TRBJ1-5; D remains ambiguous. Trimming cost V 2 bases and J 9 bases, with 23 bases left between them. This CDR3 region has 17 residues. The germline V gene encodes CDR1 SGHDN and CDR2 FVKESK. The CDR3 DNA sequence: TGTGCCAGCAGCCAACTACAAACCCGGGGAGCTAGTCGGCCCCAGCATTTT. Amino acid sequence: CASSQLQTRGASRPQHF.

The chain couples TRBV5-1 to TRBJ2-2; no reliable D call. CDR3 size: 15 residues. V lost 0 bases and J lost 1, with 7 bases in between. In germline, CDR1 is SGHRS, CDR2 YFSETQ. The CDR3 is CASSLASENTGELFF. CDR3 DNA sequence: TGCGCCAGCAGCTTGGCATCTGAGAACACCGGGGAGCTGTTTTTT. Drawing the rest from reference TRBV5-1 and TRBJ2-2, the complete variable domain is KAGVTQTPRYLIKTRGQQVTLSCSPISGHRSVSWYQQTPGQGLQFLFEYFSETQRNKGNFPGRFSGRQFSNSRSEMNVSTLELGDSALYLCASSLASENTGELFFGEGSRLTVL.

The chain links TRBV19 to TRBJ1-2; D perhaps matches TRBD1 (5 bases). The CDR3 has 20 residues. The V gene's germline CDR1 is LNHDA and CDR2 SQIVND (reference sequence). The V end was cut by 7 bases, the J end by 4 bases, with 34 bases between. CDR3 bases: TGTGCCAGTACCCTATCCATGCTCGGGACGAAGGTTCCGGGGCGCTATGGCTACACCTTC. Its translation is CASTLSMLGTKVPGRYGYTF.

The CDR3 protein is CATSRDWNTEAFF. For the CDR3, the DNA is TGTGCCACCAGCAGAGACTGGAACACTGAAGCTTTCTTT. The chain joins TRBV15 to TRBJ1-1; D unresolved. The V gene lost 0 bases and the J gene lost 1 base, with 3 bases spanning the gap. In germline, CDR1 is LNHNV, CDR2 YYDKDF (reference sequence). The CDR3 consists of 13 residues.

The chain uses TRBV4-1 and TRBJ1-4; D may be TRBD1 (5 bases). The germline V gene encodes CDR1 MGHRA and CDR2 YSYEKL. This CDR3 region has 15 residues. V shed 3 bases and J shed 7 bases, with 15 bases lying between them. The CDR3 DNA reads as TGCGCCAGCAGCCAGGCTCCCGACAGTGGTGAAAAACTGTTTTTT. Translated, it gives CASSQAPDSGEKLFF.

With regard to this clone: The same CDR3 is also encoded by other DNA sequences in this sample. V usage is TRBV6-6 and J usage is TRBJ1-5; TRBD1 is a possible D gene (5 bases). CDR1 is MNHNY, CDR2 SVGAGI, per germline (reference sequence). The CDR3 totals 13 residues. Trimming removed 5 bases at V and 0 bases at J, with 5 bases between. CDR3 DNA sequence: TGTGCCAGCAGTACAGGTAGCAATCAGCCCCAGCATTTT. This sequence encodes CASSTGSNQPQHF.

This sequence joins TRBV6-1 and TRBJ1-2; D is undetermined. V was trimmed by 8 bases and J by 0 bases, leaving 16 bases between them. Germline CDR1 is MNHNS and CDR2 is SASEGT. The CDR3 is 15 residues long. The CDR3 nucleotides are TGTGCCAGCGTCGCGGCGGCGGTATCTAACTATGGCTACACCTTC. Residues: CASVAAAVSNYGYTF.

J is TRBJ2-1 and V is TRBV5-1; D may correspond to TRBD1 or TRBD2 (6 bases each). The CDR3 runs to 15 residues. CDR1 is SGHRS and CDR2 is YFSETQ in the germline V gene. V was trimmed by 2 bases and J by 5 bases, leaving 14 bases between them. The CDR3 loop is CASSLSQGRNNEQFF. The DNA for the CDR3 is TGCGCCAGCAGCTTAAGTCAGGGGAGGAACAATGAGCAGTTCTTC.

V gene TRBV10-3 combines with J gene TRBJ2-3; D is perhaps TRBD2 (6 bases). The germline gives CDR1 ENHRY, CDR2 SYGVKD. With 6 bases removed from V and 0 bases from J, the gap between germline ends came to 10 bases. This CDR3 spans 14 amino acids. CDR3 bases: TGTGCCATCAGGTGGGGGACTAGCACAGATACGCAGTATTTT. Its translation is CAIRWGTSTDTQYF.

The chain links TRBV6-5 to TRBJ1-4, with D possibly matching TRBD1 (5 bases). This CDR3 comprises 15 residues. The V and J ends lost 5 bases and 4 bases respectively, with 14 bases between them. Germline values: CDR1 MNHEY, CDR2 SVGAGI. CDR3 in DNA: TGTGCCAGCAGTCCAGACGGGCAGGGTAATGAAAAACTGTTTTTT. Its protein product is CASSPDGQGNEKLFF.

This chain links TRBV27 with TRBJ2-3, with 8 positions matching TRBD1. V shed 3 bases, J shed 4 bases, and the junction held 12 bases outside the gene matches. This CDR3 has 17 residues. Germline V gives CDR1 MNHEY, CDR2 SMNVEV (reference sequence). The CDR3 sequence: CASSFPLAGGASDTQYF. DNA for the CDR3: TGTGCCAGCAGTTTTCCCCTAGCAGGGGGCGCCTCAGATACGCAGTATTTT.

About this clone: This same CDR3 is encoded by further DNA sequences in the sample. The DNA of the CDR3 is TGCAGTGCTCGGGAGAACACTGAAGCTTTCTTT. Amino acids: CSARENTEAFF. The chain combines TRBV20-1 with TRBJ1-1; no clear D. The germline CDR1 and CDR2 sequences are DFQATT and SNEGSKA (reference sequence). Trimming left V 5 bases short and J 1 base short, with 5 bases between. There are 11 residues in the CDR3.

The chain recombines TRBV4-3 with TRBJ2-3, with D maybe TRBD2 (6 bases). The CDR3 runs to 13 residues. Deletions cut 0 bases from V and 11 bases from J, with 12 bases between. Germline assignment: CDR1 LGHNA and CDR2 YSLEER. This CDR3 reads CASSQEPGLLQYF. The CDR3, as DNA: TGCGCCAGCAGCCAAGAGCCGGGACTCCTGCAGTATTTT.

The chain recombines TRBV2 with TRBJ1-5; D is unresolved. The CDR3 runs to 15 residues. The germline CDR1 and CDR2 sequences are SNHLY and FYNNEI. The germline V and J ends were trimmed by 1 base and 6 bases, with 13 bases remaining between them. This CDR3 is CASSEDGVTSQPQHF. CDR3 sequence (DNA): TGTGCCAGCAGTGAAGACGGTGTAACGAGTCAGCCCCAGCATTTT.

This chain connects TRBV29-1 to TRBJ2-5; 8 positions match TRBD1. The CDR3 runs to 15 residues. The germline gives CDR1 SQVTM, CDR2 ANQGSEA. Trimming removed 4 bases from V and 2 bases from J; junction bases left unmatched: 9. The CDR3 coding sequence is TGCAGCGTTGGTTCATCGGACAGGGTTCAAGAGACCCAGTACTTC. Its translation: CSVGSSDRVQETQYF.

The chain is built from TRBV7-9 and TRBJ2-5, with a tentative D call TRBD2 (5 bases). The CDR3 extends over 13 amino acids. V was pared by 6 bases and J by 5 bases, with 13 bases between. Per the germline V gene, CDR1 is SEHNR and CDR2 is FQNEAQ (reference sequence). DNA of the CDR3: TGTGCCAGCAGTCGCATAGCGACGGAGACCCAGTACTTC. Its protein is CASSRIATETQYF. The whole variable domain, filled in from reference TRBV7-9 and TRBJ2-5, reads DTGVSQNPRHKITKRGQNVTFRCDPISEHNRLYWYRQTLGQGPEFLTYFQNEAQLEKSRLLSDRFSAERPKGSFSTLEIQRTEQGDSAMYLCASSRIATETQYFGPGTRLLVL.